The text below deals with one T cell receptor beta chain. The antigen is unknown. The data belong to a study of cytotoxic CD8 clonotypes in ibrutinib-treated CLL. Across the whole study: Response sampling came at median 12 months of treatment, ranging 6 to 36 months. Overall study findings and caveats: Public clonotypes, an uncommon group, contracted or remained stable on treatment. Rising at ibrutinib response, clonality subsequently fell back toward baseline at progression. Different sampling times were used for sustained-remission and progressing patients.

CDR1 is MNHNY, CDR2 SVGAGI, per germline (reference sequence). The V segment lost 10 bases and the J segment 7 bases; nucleotides outside the gene matches: 8. The CDR3 has 13 amino acids. Here immunoSEQ multiplex PCR was the method, and the copy in TCRdb shows in-frame clones only, minus some. Among about 120,000 clones listed, 55% to 75% were seen once. The TCR sequence derives from a human donor with chronic lymphocytic leukemia. The genes are TRBV6-6 and TRBJ2-1; 9 nucleotides agree with TRBD1. Here the sequenced sample was PBMCs, taken after 24 months of ibrutinib treatment. The CDR3 here is CATTGTGRNEQFF. The CDR3 region has the DNA TGTGCCACTACCGGGACAGGGCGAAATGAGCAGTTCTTC.